A selection of T cell receptor beta chains follows, all from one sample in a study of cytomegalovirus exposure and HLA in healthy donors. Assay: immunoSEQ multiplex PCR; the TCRdb copy retains only in-frame clones and omits some. The table shows about 130,000 clones, with approximately 89% occurring only once. The sample consisted of PBMCs. The origin of the receptors is a young woman in good health and CMV-seropositive. Each CDR3 is given with its conserved first and last residue. Each record gives: clone size, J gene, D gene, V gene, CDR3 protein, CDR3 DNA. The D gene is left open where the match is weak. Clone size is given for some rows only: seen once, a few or many times, or a class if the clone is expanded.

- | TRBJ1-2 | TRBD1 | TRBV5-6 | CASSTYRGLLTGSYGYTF | TGTGCCAGCAGCACCTACAGGGGTCTCCTCACCGGCTCCTATGGCTACACCTTC
- | TRBJ1-1 | - | TRBV28 | CASLGAGDRTEAFF | TGTGCCAGCCTGGGAGCCGGGGATAGGACTGAAGCTTTCTTT
- | TRBJ1-2 | - | TRBV6-1 | CASSEALGHGYTF | TGTGCCAGCAGTGAAGCTTTGGGGCATGGCTACACCTTC
few | TRBJ1-5 | - | TRBV27 | CASSLSGSSNQPQHF | TGTGCCAGCAGTTTAAGTGGTAGTAGCAATCAGCCCCAGCATTTT
- | TRBJ1-1 | TRBD1 | TRBV4-1 | CASKDRVGTEAFF | TGCGCCAGCAAAGACAGGGTGGGCACTGAAGCTTTCTTT
- | TRBJ2-3 | TRBD2 | TRBV27 | CASSPRRSGGPSDTQYF | TGTGCCAGCAGTCCCCGCAGGTCGGGAGGGCCCTCGGATACGCAGTATTTT
- | TRBJ1-5 | - | TRBV6-6 | CASSWTVSNQPQHF | TGTGCCAGCAGCTGGACAGTTAGCAATCAGCCCCAGCATTTT
- | TRBJ2-1 | - | TRBV7-6 | CASSSAIQSNEQFF | TGTGCCAGCAGTTCTGCAATACAAAGCAATGAGCAGTTCTTC
- | TRBJ2-1 | TRBD2 | TRBV19 | CASSIRGGRGQGEQFF | TGTGCCAGTAGTATTAGAGGCGGGAGGGGGCAGGGGGAGCAGTTCTTC
- | TRBJ1-3 | TRBD1 | TRBV5-1 | CASRRDRGPGNTIYF | TGCGCCAGCCGGAGAGACAGGGGGCCTGGAAACACCATATATTTT
once | TRBJ1-1 | - | TRBV5-1 | CASSLSGRGVTEAFF | TGCGCCAGCAGCTTGTCAGGGCGGGGAGTCACTGAAGCTTTCTTT
- | TRBJ2-7 | TRBD1 | TRBV19 | CASSIRGTGQNYEQYF | TGTGCCAGTAGTATTAGGGGGACAGGACAAAACTACGAGCAGTACTTC
- | TRBJ2-7 | TRBD1 | TRBV2 | CASKRQGSYEQYF | TGTGCCAGCAAGCGACAGGGGAGCTACGAGCAGTACTTC
- | TRBJ1-4 | - | TRBV30 | CALGGGRRVREKLFF | TGTGCCTTGGGCGGGGGGCGCAGGGTTAGAGAAAAACTGTTTTTT
- | TRBJ2-7 | - | TRBV5-4 | CASSLARVSTYEQYF | TGTGCCAGCAGCTTAGCCCGGGTCAGCACCTACGAGCAGTACTTC
- | TRBJ1-4 | - | TRBV6-1 | CASSEGGANTEELFF | TGTGCCAGCAGTGAGGGTGGCGCCAACACGGAGGAACTGTTTTTT
once | TRBJ2-2 | TRBD1 | TRBV28 | CASSTDRGNTGELFF | TGTGCCAGCAGCACCGACAGGGGTAACACCGGGGAGCTGTTTTTT
- | TRBJ2-3 | - | TRBV7-9 | CASSFYTDTQYF | TGTGCCAGCAGCTTCTACACAGATACGCAGTATTTT